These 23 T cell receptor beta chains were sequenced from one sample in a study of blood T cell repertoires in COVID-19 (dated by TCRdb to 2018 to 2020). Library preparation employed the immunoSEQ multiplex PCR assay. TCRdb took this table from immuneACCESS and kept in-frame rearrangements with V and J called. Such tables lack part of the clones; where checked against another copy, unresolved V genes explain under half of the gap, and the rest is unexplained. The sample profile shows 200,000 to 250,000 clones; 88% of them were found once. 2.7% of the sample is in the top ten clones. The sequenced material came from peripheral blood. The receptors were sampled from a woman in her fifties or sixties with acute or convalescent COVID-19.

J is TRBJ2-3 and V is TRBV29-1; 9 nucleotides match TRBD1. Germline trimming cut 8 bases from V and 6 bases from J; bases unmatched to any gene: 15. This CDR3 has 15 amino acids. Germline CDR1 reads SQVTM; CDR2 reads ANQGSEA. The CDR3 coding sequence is TGCAGCCTCTCTAGTGCGGGACAGGGTTCGGATACGCAGTATTTT. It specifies CSLSSAGQGSDTQYF.

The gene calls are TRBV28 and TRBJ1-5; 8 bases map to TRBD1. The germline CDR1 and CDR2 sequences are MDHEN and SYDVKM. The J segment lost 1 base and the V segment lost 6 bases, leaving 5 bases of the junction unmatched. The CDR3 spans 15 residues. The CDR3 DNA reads TGTGCCAGCAGGGATGACAGGGGAAGCAATCAGCCCCAGCATTTT. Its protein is CASRDDRGSNQPQHF.

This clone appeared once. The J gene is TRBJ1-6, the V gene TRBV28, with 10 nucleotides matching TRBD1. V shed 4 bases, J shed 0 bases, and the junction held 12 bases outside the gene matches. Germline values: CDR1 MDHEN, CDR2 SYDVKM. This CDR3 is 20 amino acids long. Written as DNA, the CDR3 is TGTGCCAGCAGTTCCACTTACTCCGGGACAGGGGTCTCCTATAATTCACCCCTCCACTTT. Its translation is CASSSTYSGTGVSYNSPLHF.

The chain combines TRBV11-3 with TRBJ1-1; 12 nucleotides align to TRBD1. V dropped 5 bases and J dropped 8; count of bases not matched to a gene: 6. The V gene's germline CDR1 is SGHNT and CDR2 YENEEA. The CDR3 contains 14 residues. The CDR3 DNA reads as TGTGCCAGCAGCCCGGGGACAGGGGGCGGAGAAGCTTTCTTT. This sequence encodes CASSPGTGGGEAFF.

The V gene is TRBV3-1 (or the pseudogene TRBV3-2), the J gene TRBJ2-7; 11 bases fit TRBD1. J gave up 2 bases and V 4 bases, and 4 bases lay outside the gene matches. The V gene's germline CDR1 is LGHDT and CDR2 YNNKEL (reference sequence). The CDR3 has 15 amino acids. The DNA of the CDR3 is TGTGCCAGCAGCCCCCGGGACAGGGGGGCCTACGAGCAGTACTTC. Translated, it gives CASSPRDRGAYEQYF.

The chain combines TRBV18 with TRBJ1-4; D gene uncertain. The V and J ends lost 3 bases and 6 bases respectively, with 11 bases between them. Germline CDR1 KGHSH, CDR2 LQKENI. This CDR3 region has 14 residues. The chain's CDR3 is CASSPQGGHEKLFF. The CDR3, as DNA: TGTGCCAGCTCACCGCAAGGAGGGCATGAAAAACTGTTTTTT.

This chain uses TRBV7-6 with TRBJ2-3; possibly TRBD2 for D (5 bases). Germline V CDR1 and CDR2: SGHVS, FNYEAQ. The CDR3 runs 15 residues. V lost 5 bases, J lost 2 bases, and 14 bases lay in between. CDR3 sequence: CASSARTGYTDTQYF. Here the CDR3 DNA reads TGTGCCAGCAGCGCACGGACTGGTTACACAGATACGCAGTATTTT.

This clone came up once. The CDR3 nucleotides are TGTGCCTGGAGTAACAGGGGCGAGACCCAGTACTTC. It specifies CAWSNRGETQYF. J is TRBJ2-5 and V is TRBV30, with TRBD1 matching over 7 bases. The CDR3 runs 12 residues. Looked up from germline, CDR1 is GTSNPN and CDR2 is SVGIG (reference sequence). The V segment lost 2 bases and the J segment 5 bases; nucleotides outside the gene matches: 2.

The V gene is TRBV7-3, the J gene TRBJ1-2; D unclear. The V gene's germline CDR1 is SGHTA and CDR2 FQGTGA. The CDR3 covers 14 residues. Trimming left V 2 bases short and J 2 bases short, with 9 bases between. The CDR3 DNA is TGTGCCAGCAGCTTATCGCTCAGAAACTATGGCTACACCTTC. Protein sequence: CASSLSLRNYGYTF.

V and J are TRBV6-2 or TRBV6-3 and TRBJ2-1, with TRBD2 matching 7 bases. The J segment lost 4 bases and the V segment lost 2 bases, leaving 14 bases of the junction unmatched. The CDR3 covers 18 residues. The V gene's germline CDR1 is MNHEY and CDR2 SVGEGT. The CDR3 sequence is CASSYGNPLALGYNEQFF. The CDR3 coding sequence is TGTGCCAGCAGTTACGGGAATCCACTAGCGCTTGGATACAATGAGCAGTTCTTC.

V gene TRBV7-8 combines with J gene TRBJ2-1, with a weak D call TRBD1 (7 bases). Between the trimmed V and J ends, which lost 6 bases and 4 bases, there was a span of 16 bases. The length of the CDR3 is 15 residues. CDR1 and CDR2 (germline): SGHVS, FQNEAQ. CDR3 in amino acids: CASRRDRVRYNEQFF. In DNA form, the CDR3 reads TGTGCCAGCAGGCGGGACAGAGTAAGATACAATGAGCAGTTCTTC. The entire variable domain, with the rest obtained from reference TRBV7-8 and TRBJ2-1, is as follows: GAGVSQSPRYKVAKRGQDVALRCDPISGHVSLFWYQQALGQGPEFLTYFQNEAQLDKSGLPSDRFFAERPEGSVSTLKIQRTQQEDSAVYLCASRRDRVRYNEQFFGPGTRLTVL.

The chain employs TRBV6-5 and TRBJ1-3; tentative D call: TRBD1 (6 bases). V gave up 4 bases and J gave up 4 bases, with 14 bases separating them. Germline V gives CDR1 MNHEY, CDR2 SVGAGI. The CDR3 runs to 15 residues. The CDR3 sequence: CASSLGGLLGNTIYF. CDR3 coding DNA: TGTGCCAGCAGTTTGGGGGGGCTTTTAGGAAACACCATATATTTT.

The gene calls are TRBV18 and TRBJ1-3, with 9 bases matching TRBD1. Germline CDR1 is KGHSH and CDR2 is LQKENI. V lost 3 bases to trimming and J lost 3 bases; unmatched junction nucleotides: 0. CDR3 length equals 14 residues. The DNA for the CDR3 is TGTGCCAGCTCACCGACAGGGGGTGGAAACACCATATATTTT. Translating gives CASSPTGGGNTIYF.

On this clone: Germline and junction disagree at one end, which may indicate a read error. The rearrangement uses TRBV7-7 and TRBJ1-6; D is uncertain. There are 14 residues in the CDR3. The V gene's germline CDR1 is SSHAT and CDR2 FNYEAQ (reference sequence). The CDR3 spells CASSPNLGGSPLHF. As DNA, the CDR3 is TGTGCTAGCAGCCCAAATCTAGGAGGTTCACCCCTCCACTTT.

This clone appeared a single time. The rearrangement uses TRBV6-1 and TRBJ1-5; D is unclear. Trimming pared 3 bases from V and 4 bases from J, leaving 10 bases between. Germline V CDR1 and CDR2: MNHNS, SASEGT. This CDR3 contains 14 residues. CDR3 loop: CASSDPLSNQPQHF. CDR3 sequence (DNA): TGTGCCAGCAGTGACCCCTTATCTAATCAGCCCCAGCATTTT.

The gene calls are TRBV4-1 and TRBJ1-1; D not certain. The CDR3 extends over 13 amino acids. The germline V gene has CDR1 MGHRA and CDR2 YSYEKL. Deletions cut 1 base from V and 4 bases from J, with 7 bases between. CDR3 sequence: CASSQGRVTEAFF. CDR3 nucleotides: TGCGCCAGCAGCCAAGGGAGGGTCACTGAAGCTTTCTTT.

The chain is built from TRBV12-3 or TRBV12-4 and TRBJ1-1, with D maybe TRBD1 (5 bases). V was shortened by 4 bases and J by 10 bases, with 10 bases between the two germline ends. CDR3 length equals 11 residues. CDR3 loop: CASSSTGVAFF. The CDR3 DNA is TGTGCCAGCAGTTCCACAGGAGTAGCTTTCTTT.

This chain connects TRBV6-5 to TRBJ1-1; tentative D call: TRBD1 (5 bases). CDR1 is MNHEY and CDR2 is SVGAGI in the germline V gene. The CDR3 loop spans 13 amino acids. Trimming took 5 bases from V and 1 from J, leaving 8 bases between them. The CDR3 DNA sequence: TGTGCCAGCAGTCGACAGAAGAACACTGAAGCTTTCTTT. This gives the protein CASSRQKNTEAFF.

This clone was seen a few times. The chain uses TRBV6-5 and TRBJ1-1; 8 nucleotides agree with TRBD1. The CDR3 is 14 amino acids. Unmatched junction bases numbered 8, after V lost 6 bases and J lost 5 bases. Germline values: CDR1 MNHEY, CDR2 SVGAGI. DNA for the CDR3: TGTGCCAGCAGCCGCAGGGGGCTTCGGACTGAAGCTTTCTTT. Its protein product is CASSRRGLRTEAFF.

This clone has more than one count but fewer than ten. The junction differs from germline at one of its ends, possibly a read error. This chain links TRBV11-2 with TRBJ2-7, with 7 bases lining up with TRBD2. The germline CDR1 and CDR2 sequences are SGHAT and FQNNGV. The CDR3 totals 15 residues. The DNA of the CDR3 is TGTGCCAGCAGCCTAGAGCGGGGCCACTCCTACGAGCAGTACTTC. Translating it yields CASSLERGHSYEQYF.

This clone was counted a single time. CDR3 coding DNA: TGCGCCAGCAGCAAGGGACTAGCGGGAGACAATGAGCAGTTCTTC. Residues: CASSKGLAGDNEQFF. The chain carries TRBV5-1 and TRBJ2-1; TRBD2 aligns across 14 bases. V lost 4 bases to trimming and J lost 5 bases; unmatched junction nucleotides: 2. From germline, CDR1 is SGHRS and CDR2 YFSETQ. This CDR3 has 15 amino acids.

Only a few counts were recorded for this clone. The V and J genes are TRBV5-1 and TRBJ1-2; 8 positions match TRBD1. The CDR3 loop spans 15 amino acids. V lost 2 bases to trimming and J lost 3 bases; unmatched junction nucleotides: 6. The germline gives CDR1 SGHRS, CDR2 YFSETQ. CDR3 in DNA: TGCGCCAGCAGCTTACCCCAGGGGGCCGACTATGGCTACACCTTC. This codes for CASSLPQGADYGYTF. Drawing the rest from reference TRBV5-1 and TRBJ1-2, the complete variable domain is KAGVTQTPRYLIKTRGQQVTLSCSPISGHRSVSWYQQTPGQGLQFLFEYFSETQRNKGNFPGRFSGRQFSNSRSEMNVSTLELGDSALYLCASSLPQGADYGYTFGSGTRLTVV.

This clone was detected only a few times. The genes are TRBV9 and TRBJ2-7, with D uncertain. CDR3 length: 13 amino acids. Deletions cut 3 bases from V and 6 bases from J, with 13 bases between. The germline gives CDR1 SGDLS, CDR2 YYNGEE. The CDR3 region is CASSGAGSGEQYF. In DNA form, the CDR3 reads TGTGCCAGCAGCGGGGCCGGTTCAGGCGAGCAGTACTTC.